The TCR beta chain described here comes from a study of blood T cell repertoires in COVID-19. Across the study: Acute and convalescent COVID-19 specimens originated in the United States, Italy and Spain.

The germline CDR1 and CDR2 sequences are GTSNPN and SVGIG (reference sequence). V lost 4 bases and J lost 1; bases outside the gene matches: 1. The CDR3 consists of 13 residues. Assay used: immunoSEQ multiplex PCR; TCRdb lists only in-frame clones, some missing. The sample includes about 73,000 clones, 82% of them seen just once. Sequencing input: peripheral blood. J is TRBJ1-1 and V is TRBV30; 9 bases are shared with TRBD1. This clonotype was sampled from a woman aged 55-69 years with acute or convalescent COVID-19. The CDR3 loop reads CAWNRGPNTEAFF. The CDR3 coding sequence is TGTGCCTGGAACAGGGGGCCGAACACTGAAGCTTTCTTT. The full variable domain, its missing parts supplied by reference TRBV30 and TRBJ1-1, is SQTIHQWPATLVQPVGSPLSLECTVEGTSNPNLYWYRQAAGRGLQLLFYSVGIGQISSEVPQNLSASRPQDRQFILSSKKLLLSDSGFYLCAWNRGPNTEAFFGQGTRLTVV.